This TCR beta chain was identified during a study of OX40 agonist ivuxolimab in advanced cancers. Study in general: Under the entry rules, prior anti-PD-1, anti-PD-L1 or anti-CTLA-4 therapy was allowed, and approximately 40% had some.

Findings of the study overall: Relative to CD4+ cells, CD8+ T cells on average had more expanded clones. Doses of 0.1 to 3.0 mg/kg were accompanied by clonal expansion of CD4+ and CD8+ blood T cells by week 6.

On this clone: Its antigen is still unknown.

Repertoires were generated with immunoSEQ multiplex PCR, while TCRdb's copy carries only in-frame clones and drops some. The sample yields 20,000 to 25,000 clones, about 88% seen once. If patients had autoimmune disease history or systemic immunosuppression, they were excluded. Material: CD4+ or CD8+ T cells sorted from blood, obtained in a trial of the OX40 agonist ivuxolimab. This receptor was taken from an adult with an advanced solid tumor such as melanoma, head and neck, liver or kidney cancer.

The CDR3 nucleotides read TGCGCCAGCAGCTTGGCCGTGGCAGATGGCTACACCTTC. As protein: CASSLAVADGYTF. The chain joins TRBV5-1 to TRBJ1-2; D is uncertain. The CDR3 runs 13 residues. V was shortened by 0 bases and J by 6 bases, with 9 bases between the two germline ends. Germline loops: CDR1 SGHRS, CDR2 YFSETQ.